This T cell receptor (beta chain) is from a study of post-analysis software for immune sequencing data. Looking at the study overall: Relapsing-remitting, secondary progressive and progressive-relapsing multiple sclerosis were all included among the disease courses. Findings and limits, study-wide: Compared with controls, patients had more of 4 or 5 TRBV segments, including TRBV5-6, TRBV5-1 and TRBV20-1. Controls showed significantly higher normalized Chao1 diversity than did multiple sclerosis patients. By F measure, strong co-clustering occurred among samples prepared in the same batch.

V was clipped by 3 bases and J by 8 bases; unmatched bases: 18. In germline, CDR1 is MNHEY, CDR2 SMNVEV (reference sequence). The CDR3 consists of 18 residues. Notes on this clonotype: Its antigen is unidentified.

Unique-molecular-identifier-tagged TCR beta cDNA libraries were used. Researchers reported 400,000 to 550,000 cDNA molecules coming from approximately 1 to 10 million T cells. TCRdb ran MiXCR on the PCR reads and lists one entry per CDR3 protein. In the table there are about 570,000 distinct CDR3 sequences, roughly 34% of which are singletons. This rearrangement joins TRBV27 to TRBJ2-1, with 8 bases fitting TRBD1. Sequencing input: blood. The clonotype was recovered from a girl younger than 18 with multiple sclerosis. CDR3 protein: CASSFLGGDRGPYDEQFF. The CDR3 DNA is TGTGCCAGCAGTTTTCTGGGGGGCGACAGGGGACCTTACGATGAGCAGTTCTTC.